The sequence of this TCR beta chain was determined in a study of Tregs in tolerant kidney transplant recipients. Across the study: Mixed chimerism was transient after nonmyeloablative marrow transplants from related graft donors.

Study-level points and caveats: For some patients, primers changed over time, blocking nucleotide-level comparison. Expanding Tregs on activated donor B cells appeared to best identify donor-specific TCRbeta clones.

In the case of this clone: What it binds is not known. The read finishes 3 residues shy of the CDR3 end, and the germline J gene is used to complete it.

CD4+CD25+CD127- Tregs, CD4+CD25- non-Tregs, CD4 and CD8 cells were sorted. This table comes from immunoSEQ multiplex PCR, and its TCRdb copy is limited to in-frame clones, with some not included. The sample includes fewer than 40,000 clones. The CDR3 sequence is 17 residues long. CDR1 is LNHDA and CDR2 is SQIVND in the germline V gene (reference sequence). V lost 4 bases and J lost 7; bases outside the gene matches: 10. The sequences come from CD8+ T cells from blood, collected before the transplant. The clonotype originates from a human donor who received a combined kidney and bone marrow transplant. The chain recombines TRBV19 with TRBJ2-1, with TRBD2 identical over 13 bases. CDR3 bases read: TGTGCCAGTAGTAGAGTAGGGACTAGCGGGACGGTGAATGAG. This translates into CASSRVGTSGTVNE. The full CDR3 sequence reads CASSRVGTSGTVNEQFF. Complete variable domain (other parts from reference TRBV19 and TRBJ2-1): DGGITQSPKYLFRKEGQNVTLSCEQNLNHDAMYWYRQDPGQGLRLIYYSQIVNDFQKGDIAEGYSVSREKKESFPLTVTSAQKNPTAFYLCASSRVGTSGTVNEQFFGPGTRLTVL.